A single sample is the source of the 25 T cell receptor beta chains below, sequenced in a study of cytomegalovirus exposure and HLA in healthy donors. The PCR used 60 Vbeta and 13 Jbeta primers. Repertoires were generated with immunoSEQ multiplex PCR, while TCRdb's copy carries only in-frame clones and drops some. The sample has around 96,000 clones, 75% to 85% seen once. The material sequenced was PBMCs. These receptor sequences come from a young man in good health and CMV-seronegative.

The chain uses TRBV6-1 and TRBJ1-2, with D hard to call. The ends were cut back, 6 bases at V and 6 bases at J, with 14 bases in the middle. CDR3 length: 13 residues. CDR1 and CDR2 from the germline V gene are MNHNS and SASEGT. DNA for the CDR3: TGTGCCAGCAGCCCCCCGGGGTTCAATGGCTACACCTTC. Translated, it gives CASSPPGFNGYTF.

Turning to this clone: The sample carries other DNA sequences with the same CDR3. The V and J genes are TRBV18 and TRBJ2-1; 7 positions match TRBD1. This CDR3 is 15 amino acids long. The V segment lost 6 bases and the J segment 4 bases; nucleotides outside the gene matches: 9. Germline V gene data show CDR1 as KGHSH and CDR2 as LQKENI. The CDR3 coding sequence is TGTGCCAGCTCGACAGGGACCAGTACATACAATGAGCAGTTCTTC. Its translation is CASSTGTSTYNEQFF.

The rearrangement uses TRBV6-1 and TRBJ2-4, with TRBD2 matching over 7 bases. The junction had 5 bases not matched to a gene; V was cut back by 3 bases and J by 6 bases. Per the germline V gene, CDR1 is MNHNS and CDR2 is SASEGT. CDR3 length: 14 residues. CDR3 bases: TGTGCCAGCAGTGATGGGGGGGTTAGAAACATTCAGTACTTC. It yields the protein CASSDGGVRNIQYF.

This clone has only one observation. CDR3 coding DNA: TGTGCCAGCAGGGCTACAGATAACACAGATACGCAGTATTTT. It is translated as CASRATDNTDTQYF. This chain links TRBV6-4 with TRBJ2-3; no clear D. V was pared by 6 bases and J by 2 bases, with 12 bases between. From germline, CDR1 is MRHNA and CDR2 SNTAGT. The CDR3 spans 14 residues.

In nucleotides, the CDR3 is TGTGCCAGCAGTTATCGCCCTACCTACGAGCAGTACTTC. Its protein is CASSYRPTYEQYF. J is TRBJ2-7 and V is TRBV27; D is ambiguous. This CDR3 has 13 residues. Germline V gives CDR1 MNHEY, CDR2 SMNVEV (reference sequence). The V and J ends lost 4 bases and 2 bases respectively, with 9 bases between them.

The chain has TRBV29-1 and TRBJ2-7; perhaps TRBD1 as D (5 bases). The CDR3 runs 13 residues. Germline CDR1 SQVTM, CDR2 ANQGSEA. V shed 0 bases and J shed 6 bases, with 12 bases lying between them. CDR3 protein: CSVEDQQGGEQYF. The CDR3 nucleotides are TGCAGCGTTGAAGATCAGCAGGGCGGCGAGCAGTACTTC.

V is TRBV6-6 and J is TRBJ2-5, with 10 nucleotides matching TRBD1. V was pared by 0 bases and J by 3 bases, with 4 bases of the junction left unmatched. Germline V gene data show CDR1 as MNHNY and CDR2 as SVGAGI (reference sequence). CDR3 length: 16 residues. Here the CDR3 DNA reads TGTGCCAGCAGTTACTCGATAGGACAGGGGGAAGAGACCCAGTACTTC. Its translation is CASSYSIGQGEETQYF.

There are a few counts of this clone. The rearrangement links TRBV14 to TRBJ2-5; 8 positions match TRBD2. V was clipped by 0 bases and J by 2 bases; unmatched bases: 5. Germline lookup yields CDR1 SGHDN and CDR2 FVKESK. This CDR3 has 16 residues. CDR3 amino acids: CASSQEAGDLQETQYF. The CDR3 DNA is TGTGCCAGCAGCCAAGAAGCGGGGGACCTTCAAGAGACCCAGTACTTC.

This clone was seen a handful of times. The rearrangement joins TRBV13 to TRBJ1-2; weak D call: TRBD1 (5 bases). This CDR3 region has 15 residues. Trimming took off 5 bases at V and 4 bases at J, with 17 bases between the two ends. From germline, CDR1 is PRHDT and CDR2 FYEKMQ (reference sequence). This CDR3 reads CASSPGGYESYGYTF. The DNA of the CDR3 is TGTGCCAGCAGCCCCGGGGGGTATGAGAGCTATGGCTACACCTTC.

CDR3 DNA sequence: TGTGCCATCCGCGACGCGACAGGGAATAGTGGCTACACCTTC. This gives the protein CAIRDATGNSGYTF. The chain is built from TRBV10-3 and TRBJ1-2; 7 positions agree with TRBD1. Trimming at V came to 8 bases and at J to 7 bases, leaving 13 bases not matched to a gene. The CDR3 extends over 14 amino acids. Per germline, CDR1 ENHRY and CDR2 SYGVKD.

The rearrangement uses TRBV4-2 and TRBJ2-3; TRBD2 might be the D (5 bases). With 1 base removed from V and 0 bases from J, the gap between germline ends came to 5 bases. The CDR3 runs to 14 residues. Germline V lookup: CDR1 LGHNA, CDR2 YNFKEQ. The CDR3 bases are TGTGCCAGCAGCCAAGGGACTAGCACAGATACGCAGTATTTT. As protein: CASSQGTSTDTQYF.

This chain links TRBV25-1 with TRBJ2-7; 9 bases line up with TRBD1. The CDR3 is 14 residues long. In germline, CDR1 is MGHDK, CDR2 SYGVNS. J lost 5 bases, V lost 1 base, and 3 bases had no gene match. In nucleotides, the CDR3 is TGTGCCAGCAGTGAATGGGGACAGGGCGACGAGCAGTACTTC. Amino acid sequence: CASSEWGQGDEQYF.

The genes are TRBV6-6 and TRBJ1-6; 7 bases are shared with TRBD1. Germline-derived CDR1 and CDR2 are MNHNY and SVGAGI (reference sequence). With 7 bases clipped from V and 10 bases from J, the junction kept 13 bases outside the gene matches. CDR3 length: 15 residues. CDR3 sequence reads: CASNSRNRGQSPLHF. As DNA, the CDR3 is TGTGCCAGCAACTCTAGGAACAGGGGTCAATCACCCCTCCACTTT.

The rearrangement uses TRBV18 and TRBJ1-2; D ambiguous. The CDR3 sequence is 15 residues long. V gave up 2 bases and J gave up 8 bases, with 18 bases separating them. From germline, CDR1 is KGHSH and CDR2 LQKENI. The CDR3 coding sequence is TGTGCCAGCTCACCAAATCGGGGATCTGAGTGGGGCTACACCTTC. Its protein product is CASSPNRGSEWGYTF.

CDR3: CASSLADRGPYEQYF. In DNA, the CDR3 is TGTGCCAGCAGCCTAGCAGACAGGGGTCCCTACGAGCAGTACTTC. J is TRBJ2-7 and V is TRBV9, with 8 nucleotides matching TRBD1. From germline, CDR1 is SGDLS and CDR2 YYNGEE. The CDR3 has 15 amino acids. The J segment lost 2 bases and the V segment lost 4 bases, leaving 8 bases of the junction unmatched.

This sequence joins TRBV5-1 and TRBJ1-4, with 7 bases matching TRBD1. CDR3 length: 19 residues. Per germline, CDR1 SGHRS and CDR2 YFSETQ. Trimming removed 4 bases from V and 0 bases from J; junction bases left unmatched: 15. CDR3: CASSPLSYRGGTTNEKLFF. The CDR3 DNA is TGCGCCAGCAGCCCCCTATCATACAGGGGTGGTACAACTAATGAAAAACTGTTTTTT.

The count of this clone is one. This chain uses TRBV30 with TRBJ2-7; D is possibly TRBD1 (5 bases). V dropped 0 bases and J dropped 2 bases, with 14 bases sitting between them. The CDR3 is made up of 15 amino acids. The germline CDR1 and CDR2 sequences are GTSNPN and SVGIG (reference sequence). This chain's CDR3 is CAWSVRGAQAYEQYF. CDR3 sequence (DNA): TGTGCCTGGAGTGTACGTGGGGCCCAGGCCTACGAGCAGTACTTC. Full variable domain (remainder filled in from reference TRBV30 and TRBJ2-7): SQTIHQWPATLVQPVGSPLSLECTVEGTSNPNLYWYRQAAGRGLQLLFYSVGIGQISSEVPQNLSASRPQDRQFILSSKKLLLSDSGFYLCAWSVRGAQAYEQYFGPGTRLTVT.

The chain combines TRBV7-9 with TRBJ1-2; D ambiguous. Germline lookup yields CDR1 SEHNR and CDR2 FQNEAQ (reference sequence). This CDR3 contains 13 residues. V gave up 2 bases and J gave up 6 bases, with 10 bases separating them. In DNA, the CDR3 is TGTGCCAGCAGCTTAAGCTACGGTGATGGCTACACCTTC. This codes for CASSLSYGDGYTF. Looking up the rest from reference TRBV7-9 and TRBJ1-2 gives the full variable domain: DTGVSQNPRHKITKRGQNVTFRCDPISEHNRLYWYRQTLGQGPEFLTYFQNEAQLEKSRLLSDRFSAERPKGSFSTLEIQRTEQGDSAMYLCASSLSYGDGYTFGSGTRLTVV.

The chain couples TRBV5-1 to TRBJ2-3, with 7 nucleotides matching TRBD1. Germline lookup yields CDR1 SGHRS and CDR2 YFSETQ. The trim removed 4 bases at V and 0 bases at J, leaving 8 bases unmatched. This CDR3 has 16 residues. The CDR3 spells CASSRTTGASTDTQYF. In DNA, the CDR3 is TGCGCCAGCAGCAGAACCACAGGGGCTAGCACAGATACGCAGTATTTT.

The rearrangement joins TRBV5-8 to TRBJ1-6; D not certain. This CDR3 spans 12 amino acids. Germline assignment: CDR1 SGHTS and CDR2 YDEGEE. The V end lost 3 bases, the J end lost 6 bases, and 4 bases lay between the germline ends. CDR3 nucleotides: TGTGCCAGCAGCTGGGCTAATTCACCCCTCCACTTT. Protein: CASSWANSPLHF.

The chain links TRBV30 to TRBJ1-1; D might be TRBD1 (6 bases). Germline CDR1 reads GTSNPN; CDR2 reads SVGIG (reference sequence). The CDR3 has 16 amino acids. Trimming stripped 3 bases from V and 3 bases from J, with 20 bases between. The CDR3 DNA sequence: TGTGCCTGGAGGGGGGGGGCAGTGGTCCGTCACACTGAAGCTTTCTTT. It is translated as CAWRGGAVVRHTEAFF.

V usage is TRBV18 and J usage is TRBJ1-3, with D hard to call. The CDR3 runs to 13 residues. Trimming left V 5 bases short and J 3 bases short, with 8 bases between. Germline V lookup: CDR1 KGHSH, CDR2 LQKENI. This CDR3 is CASSETNGNTIYF. The DNA of the CDR3 is TGTGCCAGCTCAGAGACTAATGGAAACACCATATATTTT.

For the CDR3, the DNA is TGTGCCAGCAGAGCGGGACAGGGAAACACCGGGGAGCTGTTTTTT. This sequence encodes CASRAGQGNTGELFF. V is TRBV6-5 and J is TRBJ2-2; 9 bases fit TRBD1. Germline CDR1 and CDR2: MNHEY and SVGAGI. This CDR3 is built from 15 residues. Germline trimming cut 6 bases from V and 2 bases from J; bases unmatched to any gene: 4.

The genes are TRBV6-5 and TRBJ2-7; the match to TRBD1 covers 9 bases. In germline, CDR1 is MNHEY, CDR2 SVGAGI. V trimming: 3 bases; J trimming: 3 bases; junction bases outside the gene matches: 3. The CDR3 sequence is 14 residues long. This CDR3 is CASSYSTGGYEQYF. DNA for the CDR3: TGTGCCAGCAGTTATTCGACAGGGGGCTACGAGCAGTACTTC.

This chain uses TRBV10-3 with TRBJ2-7; D perhaps matches TRBD2 (6 bases). CDR3 size: 15 residues. V gave up 3 bases and J gave up 0 bases, with 12 bases separating them. CDR1 and CDR2 from the germline V gene are ENHRY and SYGVKD. This chain's CDR3 is CAISEVDGSSYEQYF. In nucleotides, the CDR3 is TGTGCCATCAGTGAAGTAGACGGGAGCTCCTACGAGCAGTACTTC.